This T cell receptor (beta chain) was sequenced during a study of cytomegalovirus exposure and HLA in healthy donors. The overall study: According to later analysis, the same platform produced the approximately 120 validation and 600 to 800 first-cohort repertoires.

Sequenced by immunoSEQ multiplex PCR; TCRdb stores in-frame clones only, minus some. The sample yields 350,000 or so clones, 70% to 90% seen once. Study-wide findings and caveats: The classifier was said to identify cytomegalovirus status with high specificity and sensitivity. Under in vitro conditions, three CMV-associated chains were confirmed as specific for CMV antigens.

J gave up 1 base and V 5 bases, and 4 bases lay outside the gene matches. Germline assignment: CDR1 SEHNR and CDR2 FQNEAQ (reference sequence). The CDR3 has 14 residues. Comment on this clone: As yet, its antigen is unknown.

The donors were part of the roughly 120-subject validation cohort, which stood apart from the approximately 670-subject first cohort. The sequence was collected from a woman between 18 and 29 years old in good health and CMV-seronegative. The genes are TRBV7-9 and TRBJ1-1, with TRBD1 matching 7 bases. The source material was PBMCs. CDR3 in DNA: TGTGCCAGCAGCCCCGGGACAGCGAACACTGAAGCTTTCTTT. It is translated as CASSPGTANTEAFF.